Below are 6 T cell receptor beta chains sequenced from a single sample in a study of cytomegalovirus exposure and HLA in healthy donors. Use of 60 Vbeta and 13 Jbeta primers characterized the PCR. TCRdb keeps only in-frame clones here, not all; method: immunoSEQ multiplex PCR. The table has 120,000 to 150,000 clones, around 65% seen once. The material sequenced was PBMCs. The receptors originated from a woman aged 25-40 years in good health and CMV-seropositive.

In DNA, the CDR3 is TGTGCCAGCAGAAACAGGGGGGACGAGCAGTTCTTC. Translation: CASRNRGDEQFF. The chain uses TRBV6-6 and TRBJ2-1; TRBD1 matches 8 bases. With V trimmed by 6 bases and J by 10 bases, 5 bases remained unmatched. CDR1 and CDR2 from the germline V gene are MNHNY and SVGAGI (reference sequence). The CDR3 contains 12 residues.

There are a few counts of this clone. V and J are TRBV19 and TRBJ2-7; 7 nucleotides match TRBD1. CDR1 is LNHDA, CDR2 SQIVND, per germline (reference sequence). The trim removed 7 bases at V and 6 bases at J, leaving 12 bases unmatched. The CDR3 totals 14 residues. The CDR3 region has the DNA TGTGCCAGTACCCGACAGGGTGAAGGTGGCGAGCAGTACTTC. Translating it yields CASTRQGEGGEQYF. Full variable domain (outside the CDR3, taken from reference TRBV19 and TRBJ2-7): DGGITQSPKYLFRKEGQNVTLSCEQNLNHDAMYWYRQDPGQGLRLIYYSQIVNDFQKGDIAEGYSVSREKKESFPLTVTSAQKNPTAFYLCASTRQGEGGEQYFGPGTRLTVT.

The chain couples TRBV4-1 to TRBJ2-7; 8 nucleotides align to TRBD2. Germline CDR1 is MGHRA and CDR2 is YSYEKL. This CDR3 contains 16 residues. Trimming at V came to 2 bases and at J to 9 bases, leaving 15 bases not matched to a gene. As DNA, the CDR3 is TGCGCCAGCAGCCAACCCACTAGCGGCGCCTCCCTGACGCAGTACTTC. This translates into CASSQPTSGASLTQYF.

The chain recombines TRBV18 with TRBJ1-5; perhaps TRBD1 as D (5 bases). The V gene's germline CDR1 is KGHSH and CDR2 LQKENI. There are 16 residues in the CDR3. The V and J ends lost 3 bases and 0 bases respectively, with 12 bases between them. The CDR3 DNA is TGTGCCAGCTCACCGGGAGGGGCAGATAGCAATCAGCCCCAGCATTTT. Its protein is CASSPGGADSNQPQHF. Full variable domain (remainder filled in from reference TRBV18 and TRBJ1-5): NAGVMQNPRHLVRRRGQEARLRCSPMKGHSHVYWYRQLPEEGLKFMVYLQKENIIDESGMPKERFSAEFPKEGPSILRIQQVVRGDSAAYFCASSPGGADSNQPQHFGDGTRLSIL.

This clone occurred a few times. J is TRBJ2-5 and V is TRBV30; D is possibly TRBD1 (5 bases). Trimming shortened V by 5 bases and J by 5 bases, and 12 bases separated the two germline ends. This CDR3 comprises 12 residues. CDR1 GTSNPN and CDR2 SVGIG come from the germline V gene (reference sequence). Here the CDR3 reads CAWGQGSETQYF. The CDR3 DNA is TGTGCCTGGGGCCAGGGCTCCGAGACCCAGTACTTC. Combining the CDR3 with reference TRBV30 and TRBJ2-5 gives the whole variable domain SQTIHQWPATLVQPVGSPLSLECTVEGTSNPNLYWYRQAAGRGLQLLFYSVGIGQISSEVPQNLSASRPQDRQFILSSKKLLLSDSGFYLCAWGQGSETQYFGPGTRLLVL.

This clone appeared a few times. This sequence joins TRBV5-1 and TRBJ1-1, with 8 bases aligning to TRBD1. The germline gives CDR1 SGHRS, CDR2 YFSETQ. The V segment lost 3 bases and the J segment 3 bases; nucleotides outside the gene matches: 4. This CDR3 comprises 14 residues. In nucleotides, the CDR3 is TGCGCCAGCAGCTCGACAGGGGCTGACACTGAAGCTTTCTTT. It yields the protein CASSSTGADTEAFF.